This paragraph reports one TCR beta chain. The data were produced by immunoSEQ multiplex PCR, yet TCRdb's version contains in-frame clones alone and is incomplete. The data contain hundreds of thousands of clones, 80% to 95% of them seen just once; the ten biggest clones take up over 5.5%. This CDR3 has 15 amino acids. Trimming cost V 8 bases and J 2 bases, with 16 bases left between them. CDR1 is MDHEN and CDR2 is SYDVKM in the germline V gene. The sample comes from a study of control samples from healthy donors and cancer patients. The clonotype originates from a man between 35 and 55 years old with head and neck cancer. The chain has TRBV28 and TRBJ1-5, with a tentative D call TRBD1 (5 bases). Sequenced input: PBMCs. The CDR3 DNA sequence: TGTGCCAGCCGAGGTCCGGGGCCCCGCAATCAGCCCCAGCATTTT. Encoded protein: CASRGPGPRNQPQHF.